This T cell receptor (beta chain) was observed in a study of blood T cell repertoires in COVID-19. Participants' reported clinical history set cohort assignment. The method was immunoSEQ multiplex PCR; TCRdb's version includes in-frame clones alone and lacks a portion of them. The sample has about 280,000 clones; roughly 89% are singletons. This CDR3 is 15 amino acids long. The V and J ends lost 1 base and 5 bases, in that order; junction bases with no gene match: 7. CDR1 and CDR2 (germline): SGHKS, YYEKEE (reference sequence). This clone appeared a few times. The receptor comes from a woman between 18 and 30 years old with acute COVID-19. Source material: PBMCs or T cells enriched from blood (not recorded which). The chain combines TRBV5-5 with TRBJ2-5, with 8 bases fitting TRBD1. CDR3 residues: CASSLTQGAGETQYF. In DNA, the CDR3 is TGTGCCAGCAGCTTGACTCAGGGGGCTGGGGAGACCCAGTACTTC.